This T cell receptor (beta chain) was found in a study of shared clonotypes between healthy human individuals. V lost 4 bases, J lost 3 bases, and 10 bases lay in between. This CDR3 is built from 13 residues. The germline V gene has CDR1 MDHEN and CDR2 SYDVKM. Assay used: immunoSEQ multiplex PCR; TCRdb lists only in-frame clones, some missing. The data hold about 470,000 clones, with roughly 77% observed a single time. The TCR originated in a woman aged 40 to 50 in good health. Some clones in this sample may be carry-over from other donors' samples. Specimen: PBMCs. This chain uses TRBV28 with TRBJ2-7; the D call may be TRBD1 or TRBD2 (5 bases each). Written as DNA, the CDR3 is TGTGCCAGCAGTTGGGACCGTTACTACGAGCAGTACTTC. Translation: CASSWDRYYEQYF.